These 18 T cell receptor beta chains share one sample of origin, sequenced in a study of cytomegalovirus exposure and HLA in healthy donors. Some clones are missing from TCRdb's copy, which holds only in-frame ones; the method was immunoSEQ multiplex PCR. The top ten hold about 16% of the sample, which has fewer than 200,000 clones, about 85% seen once. The sequencing input was PBMCs. Source of these receptors: a man younger than 35 in good health and CMV-seropositive.

The sample holds a few counts of this clone. The chain has TRBV4-1 and TRBJ1-2; D is uncertain. Germline values: CDR1 MGHRA, CDR2 YSYEKL. This CDR3 contains 14 residues. Trimming removed 4 bases at V and 4 bases at J, with 13 bases between. CDR3 DNA: TGCGCCAGCAGCCCCAACCGGGGTTCCTATGGCTACACCTTC. Protein: CASSPNRGSYGYTF.

V usage is TRBV7-9 and J usage is TRBJ2-1, with 10 nucleotides matching TRBD2. This CDR3 spans 16 amino acids. Germline trimming cut 3 bases from V and 5 bases from J; bases unmatched to any gene: 7. Germline CDR1 SEHNR, CDR2 FQNEAQ (reference sequence). The CDR3 region has the DNA TGTGCCAGCAGCTTTTGGCTAGCGGGAGCCCACAATGAGCAGTTCTTC. Translating it yields CASSFWLAGAHNEQFF.

The chain is built from TRBV4-1 and TRBJ2-7, with TRBD2 matching over 12 bases. CDR1 is MGHRA and CDR2 is YSYEKL in the germline V gene. Trimming at V came to 1 base and at J to 2 bases, leaving 3 bases not matched to a gene. This CDR3 comprises 16 residues. CDR3 protein: CASSQVLAGGPYEQYF. Here the CDR3 DNA reads TGCGCCAGCAGCCAAGTACTAGCGGGGGGCCCCTACGAGCAGTACTTC.

The count of this clone is one. The chain uses TRBV4-1 and TRBJ2-3, with 9 nucleotides matching TRBD2. This CDR3 has 14 residues. CDR1 is MGHRA and CDR2 is YSYEKL in the germline V gene. The V gene end was trimmed by 2 bases and the J gene end by 11 bases; junction bases not matched to a gene: 8. The CDR3 DNA reads as TGCGCCAGCAGCCAATCGGGACTAGCCCGTGTGCAGTATTTT. Translating gives CASSQSGLARVQYF.

V usage is TRBV30 and J usage is TRBJ1-1; maybe TRBD1 (6 bases). The CDR3 totals 17 residues. Trimming took off 0 bases at V and 5 bases at J, with 22 bases between the two ends. Per germline, CDR1 GTSNPN and CDR2 SVGIG (reference sequence). The DNA for the CDR3 is TGTGCCTGGAGTGTACCCCACAGGGAGAACTCGTTAACTGAAGCTTTCTTT. The encoded protein is CAWSVPHRENSLTEAFF.

V and J are TRBV27 and TRBJ1-2, with 8 bases lining up with TRBD1. V lost 2 bases to trimming and J lost 6 bases; unmatched junction nucleotides: 2. CDR1 MNHEY and CDR2 SMNVEV come from the germline V gene (reference sequence). This CDR3 contains 13 residues. The CDR3 sequence: CASSLGQGHGYTF. The CDR3 DNA reads TGTGCCAGCAGTTTAGGACAGGGCCATGGCTACACCTTC.

This clone was observed a handful of times. This chain joins TRBV11-2 and TRBJ2-3; TRBD2 aligns across 7 bases. The CDR3 has 14 residues. The V segment lost 7 bases and the J segment 1 base; nucleotides outside the gene matches: 5. Germline V gene lookup returns CDR1 SGHAT and CDR2 FQNNGV. The CDR3 is CASTASGGTDTQYF. CDR3 in DNA: TGTGCCAGCACCGCGAGCGGGGGCACAGATACGCAGTATTTT.

The chain uses TRBV5-1 and TRBJ1-3, with TRBD1 matching over 7 bases. Trimming removed 2 bases from V and 1 base from J; junction bases left unmatched: 6. CDR1 is SGHRS, CDR2 YFSETQ, per germline. The CDR3 totals 16 residues. The CDR3 DNA reads as TGCGCCAGCAGCTTTGAGGGGGCAACGTCTGGAAACACCATATATTTT. It yields the protein CASSFEGATSGNTIYF.

This chain uses TRBV9 with TRBJ2-1, with 10 nucleotides matching TRBD2. Trimming took 7 bases from V and 10 from J; bases not matched to a gene: 5. The CDR3 length is 12 residues. In germline, CDR1 is SGDLS, CDR2 YYNGEE. Here the CDR3 DNA reads TGTGCCAGCCGAGGGACTAGCGAAGAGCAGTTCTTC. Its protein product is CASRGTSEEQFF.

In the case of this clone: The junction and the germline gene differ at one end; a read error may be behind it. This chain joins TRBV7-7 and TRBJ2-5; possibly TRBD1 for D (6 bases). The CDR3 has 14 amino acids. Germline V gives CDR1 SSHAT, CDR2 FNYEAQ (reference sequence). CDR3 region: CASSDRTSQETQYF. The CDR3 nucleotides read TGTGCTAGCAGCGACAGGACGTCCCAAGAGACCCAGTACTTC.

The rearrangement links TRBV11-2 to TRBJ2-5, with a tentative D call TRBD1 (5 bases). Trimming pared 6 bases from V and 7 bases from J, leaving 21 bases between. This CDR3 has 15 amino acids. Germline V lookup: CDR1 SGHAT, CDR2 FQNNGV. The CDR3 loop is CASSLTQGSIGTQYF. The CDR3 DNA reads as TGTGCCAGCAGTTTAACCCAGGGTTCGATCGGGACCCAGTACTTC.

This clone was seen a few times. The rearrangement joins TRBV6-4 to TRBJ2-3; 12 bases map to TRBD1. CDR1 is MRHNA and CDR2 is SNTAGT in the germline V gene. CDR3 size: 14 residues. V was pared by 2 bases and J by 6 bases, with 0 bases of the junction left unmatched. The CDR3 protein is CASSDGTGGDTQYF. Here the CDR3 DNA reads TGTGCCAGCAGTGACGGGACAGGGGGCGATACGCAGTATTTT.

The V gene is TRBV29-1, the J gene TRBJ2-7; D call uncertain. Trimming shortened V by 6 bases and J by 3 bases, and 9 bases separated the two germline ends. The CDR3 consists of 11 residues. Germline assignment: CDR1 SQVTM and CDR2 ANQGSEA. The CDR3 DNA is TGCAGCGTCCACCTAGACTACGAGCAGTACTTC. As protein: CSVHLDYEQYF.

V gene TRBV6-1 combines with J gene TRBJ2-5; 10 positions agree with TRBD1. V lost 8 bases and J lost 5; bases outside the gene matches: 11. Germline CDR1 reads MNHNS; CDR2 reads SASEGT. The CDR3 is 15 amino acids. Here the CDR3 DNA reads TGTGCCAGCCTGCCCGGGACAGGGGCAGGGGAGACCCAGTACTTC. It yields the protein CASLPGTGAGETQYF.

The J gene is TRBJ2-3, the V gene TRBV5-4, with 11 nucleotides matching TRBD2. Per germline, CDR1 SGHNT and CDR2 YYREEE (reference sequence). The CDR3 runs 17 residues. V was clipped by 7 bases and J by 0 bases; unmatched bases: 10. The CDR3 here is CASFSGGGSYSTDTQYF. The CDR3 region has the DNA TGTGCCAGCTTTAGCGGGGGGGGGTCCTATAGCACAGATACGCAGTATTTT.

V and J are TRBV5-1 and TRBJ2-2, with 12 positions matching TRBD2. The V gene's germline CDR1 is SGHRS and CDR2 YFSETQ. V shed 3 bases and J 7 bases; nucleotides not matched to a gene: 10. The CDR3 loop spans 17 amino acids. The CDR3 loop reads CASSSRTSGTPGGELFF. DNA of the CDR3: TGCGCCAGCAGCTCCCGGACTAGCGGGACCCCGGGCGGGGAGCTGTTTTTT.

This sequence joins TRBV5-1 and TRBJ2-1; TRBD2 aligns across 8 bases. Trimming cost V 6 bases and J 6 bases; bases outside gene matches: 8. The CDR3 length is 14 residues. The germline CDR1 and CDR2 sequences are SGHRS and YFSETQ. The CDR3 region has the DNA TGCGCCAGCACCTACCTAGCGGGCGGCAATGAGCAGTTCTTC. Translation: CASTYLAGGNEQFF.

In its sample, this clone was seen once. The chain is built from TRBV6-5 and TRBJ1-1, with D perhaps matching TRBD1 (5 bases). Germline lookup yields CDR1 MNHEY and CDR2 SVGAGI. This CDR3 has 14 amino acids. The V gene lost 6 bases and the J gene lost 5 bases, with 16 bases spanning the gap. For the CDR3, the DNA is TGTGCCAGCAGGCCCGGCGGGGGAAAAACTGAAGCTTTCTTT. It encodes CASRPGGGKTEAFF.